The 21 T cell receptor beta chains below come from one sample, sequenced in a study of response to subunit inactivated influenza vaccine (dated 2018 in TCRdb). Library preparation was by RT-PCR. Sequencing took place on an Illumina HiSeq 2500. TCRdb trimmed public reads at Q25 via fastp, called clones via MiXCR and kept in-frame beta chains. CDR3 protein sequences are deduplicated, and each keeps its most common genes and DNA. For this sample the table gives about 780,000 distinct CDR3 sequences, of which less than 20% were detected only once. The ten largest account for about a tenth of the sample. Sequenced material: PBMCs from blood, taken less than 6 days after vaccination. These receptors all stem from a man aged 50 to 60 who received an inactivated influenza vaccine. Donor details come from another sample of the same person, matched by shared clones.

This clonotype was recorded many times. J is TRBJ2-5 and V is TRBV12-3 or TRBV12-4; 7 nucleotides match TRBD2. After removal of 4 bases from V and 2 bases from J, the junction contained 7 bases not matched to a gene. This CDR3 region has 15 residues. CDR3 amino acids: CASSYPPSGQETQYF. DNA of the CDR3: TGTGCCAGCAGTTACCCACCTAGCGGACAAGAGACCCAGTACTTC.

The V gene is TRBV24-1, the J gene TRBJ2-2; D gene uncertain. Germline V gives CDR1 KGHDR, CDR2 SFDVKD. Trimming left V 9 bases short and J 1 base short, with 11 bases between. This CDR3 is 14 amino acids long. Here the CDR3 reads CATGASVNTGELFF. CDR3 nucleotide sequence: TGTGCCACCGGTGCGTCAGTGAACACCGGGGAGCTGTTTTTT.

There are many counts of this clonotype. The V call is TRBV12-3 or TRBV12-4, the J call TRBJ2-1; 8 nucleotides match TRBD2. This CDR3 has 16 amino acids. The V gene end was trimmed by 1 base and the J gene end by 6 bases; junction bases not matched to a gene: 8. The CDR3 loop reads CASSLDGGRLGNEQFF. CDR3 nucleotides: TGTGCCAGCAGTTTAGACGGCGGGAGGCTTGGCAATGAGCAGTTCTTC.

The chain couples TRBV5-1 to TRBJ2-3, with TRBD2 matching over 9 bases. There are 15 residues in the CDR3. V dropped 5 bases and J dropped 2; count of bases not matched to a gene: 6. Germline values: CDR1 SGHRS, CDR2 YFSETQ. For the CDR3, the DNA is TGCGCCAGCAGGACTAGCGGTTCCGCCACAGATACGCAGTATTTT. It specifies CASRTSGSATDTQYF. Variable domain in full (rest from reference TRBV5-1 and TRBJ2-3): KAGVTQTPRYLIKTRGQQVTLSCSPISGHRSVSWYQQTPGQGLQFLFEYFSETQRNKGNFPGRFSGRQFSNSRSEMNVSTLELGDSALYLCASRTSGSATDTQYFGPGTRLTVL.

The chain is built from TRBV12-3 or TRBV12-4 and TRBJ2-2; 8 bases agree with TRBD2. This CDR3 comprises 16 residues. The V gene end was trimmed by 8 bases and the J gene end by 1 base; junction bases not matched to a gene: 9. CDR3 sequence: CASPERAGGNTGELFF. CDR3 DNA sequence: TGTGCCAGCCCAGAGCGGGCGGGAGGGAACACCGGGGAGCTGTTTTTT.

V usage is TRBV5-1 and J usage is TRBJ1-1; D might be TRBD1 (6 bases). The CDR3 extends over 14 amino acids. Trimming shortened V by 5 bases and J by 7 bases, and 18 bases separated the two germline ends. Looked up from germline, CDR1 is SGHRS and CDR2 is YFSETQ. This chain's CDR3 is CASRPTGTVGEAFF. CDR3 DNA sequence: TGCGCCAGCAGACCAACAGGGACGGTTGGTGAAGCTTTCTTT.

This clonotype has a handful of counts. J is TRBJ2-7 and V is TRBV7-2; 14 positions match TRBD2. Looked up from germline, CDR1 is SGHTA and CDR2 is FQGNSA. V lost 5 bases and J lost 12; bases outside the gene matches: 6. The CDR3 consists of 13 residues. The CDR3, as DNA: TGTGCCAGCAGCATGGGACTAGCGGGAGACGTGTACTTC. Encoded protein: CASSMGLAGDVYF.

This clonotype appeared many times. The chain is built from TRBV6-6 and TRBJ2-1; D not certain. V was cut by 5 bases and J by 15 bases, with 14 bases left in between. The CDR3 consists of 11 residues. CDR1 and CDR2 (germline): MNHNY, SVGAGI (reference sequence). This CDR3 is CASSATSLPFF. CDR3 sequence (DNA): TGTGCCAGCAGTGCCACATCCTTACCGTTCTTC.

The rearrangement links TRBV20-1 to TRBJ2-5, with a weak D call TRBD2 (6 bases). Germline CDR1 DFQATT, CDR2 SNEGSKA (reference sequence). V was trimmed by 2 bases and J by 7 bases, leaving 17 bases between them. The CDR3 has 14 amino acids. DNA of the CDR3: TGCAGTGCTAGAATGCGGGGTCCGCGGGGGACCCAGTACTTC. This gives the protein CSARMRGPRGTQYF.

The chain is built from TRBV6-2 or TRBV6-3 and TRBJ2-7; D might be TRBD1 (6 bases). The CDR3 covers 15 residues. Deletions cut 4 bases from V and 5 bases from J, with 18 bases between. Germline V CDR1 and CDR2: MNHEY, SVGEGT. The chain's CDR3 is CASSLGKRDNHEQYF. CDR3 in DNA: TGTGCCAGCAGTTTGGGGAAACGGGACAACCACGAGCAGTACTTC.

The CDR3 sequence is CSAKVDSYQPQHF. For the CDR3, the DNA is TGCAGTGCTAAAGTAGACAGCTATCAGCCCCAGCATTTT. This rearrangement joins TRBV20-1 to TRBJ1-5; TRBD1 is a possible D gene (5 bases). CDR3 length: 13 amino acids. CDR1 and CDR2 (germline): DFQATT, SNEGSKA (reference sequence). Trimming shortened V by 4 bases and J by 5 bases, and 12 bases separated the two germline ends.

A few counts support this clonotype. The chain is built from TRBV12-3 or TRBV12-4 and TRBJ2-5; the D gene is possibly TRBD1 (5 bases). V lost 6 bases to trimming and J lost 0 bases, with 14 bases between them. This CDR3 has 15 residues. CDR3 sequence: CASSRTTANQETQYF. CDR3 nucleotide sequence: TGTGCCAGCAGCCGCACGACAGCGAACCAAGAGACCCAGTACTTC.

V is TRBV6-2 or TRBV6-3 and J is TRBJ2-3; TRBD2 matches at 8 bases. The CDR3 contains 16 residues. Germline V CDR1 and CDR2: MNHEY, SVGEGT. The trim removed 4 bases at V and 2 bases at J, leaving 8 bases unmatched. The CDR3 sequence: CASSSRTSIVTDTQYF. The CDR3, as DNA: TGTGCCAGCAGTTCAAGGACTAGCATAGTCACAGATACGCAGTATTTT.

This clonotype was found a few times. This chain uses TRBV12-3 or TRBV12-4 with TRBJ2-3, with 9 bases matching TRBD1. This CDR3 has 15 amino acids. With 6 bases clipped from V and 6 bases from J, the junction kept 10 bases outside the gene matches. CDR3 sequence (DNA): TGTGCCAGCAGGGAGTCGGGACAGGGTGCGGATACGCAGTATTTT. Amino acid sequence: CASRESGQGADTQYF.

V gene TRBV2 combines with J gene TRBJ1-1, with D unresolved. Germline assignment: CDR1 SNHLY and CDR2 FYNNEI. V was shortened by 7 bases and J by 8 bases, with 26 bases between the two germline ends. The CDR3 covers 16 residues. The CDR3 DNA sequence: TGTGCCAGCATCCGAGGCTCTTACCCTCGACGGTTAGAAGCTTTCTTT. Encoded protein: CASIRGSYPRRLEAFF.

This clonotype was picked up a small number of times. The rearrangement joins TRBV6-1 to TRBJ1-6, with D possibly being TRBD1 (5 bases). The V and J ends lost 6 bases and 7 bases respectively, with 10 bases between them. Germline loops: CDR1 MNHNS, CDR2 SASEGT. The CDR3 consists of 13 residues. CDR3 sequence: CASRRGSNSPLHF. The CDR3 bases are TGTGCCAGCAGACGGGGCTCGAATTCACCCCTCCACTTT.

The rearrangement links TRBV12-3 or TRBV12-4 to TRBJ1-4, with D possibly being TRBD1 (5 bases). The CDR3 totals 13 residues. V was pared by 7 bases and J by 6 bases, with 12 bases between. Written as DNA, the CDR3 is TGTGCCAGCAATTGGGGGGAAGATGAAAAACTGTTTTTT. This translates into CASNWGEDEKLFF.

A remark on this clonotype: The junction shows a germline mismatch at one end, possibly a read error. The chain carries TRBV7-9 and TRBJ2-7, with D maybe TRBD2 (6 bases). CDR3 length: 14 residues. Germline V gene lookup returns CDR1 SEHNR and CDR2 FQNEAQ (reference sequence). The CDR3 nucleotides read TGTGCCAGCAGCTTAACCGAGGGAGGCTACGAGCTGTACTTC. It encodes CASSLTEGGYELYF.

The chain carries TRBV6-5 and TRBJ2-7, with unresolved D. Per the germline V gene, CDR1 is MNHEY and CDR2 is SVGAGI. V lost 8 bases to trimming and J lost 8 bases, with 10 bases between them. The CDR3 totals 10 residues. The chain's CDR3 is CASLIIQQYF. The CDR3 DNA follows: TGTGCCAGCCTAATAATCCAGCAGTACTTC.

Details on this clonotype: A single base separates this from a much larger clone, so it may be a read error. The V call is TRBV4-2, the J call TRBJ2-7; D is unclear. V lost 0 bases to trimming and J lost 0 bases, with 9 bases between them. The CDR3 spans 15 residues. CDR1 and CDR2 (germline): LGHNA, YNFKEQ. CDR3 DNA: TGTGCCAGCAGCCAAGAGCGGAACTCCTCCTACGAGCAGTACTTC. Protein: CASSQERNSSYEQYF.

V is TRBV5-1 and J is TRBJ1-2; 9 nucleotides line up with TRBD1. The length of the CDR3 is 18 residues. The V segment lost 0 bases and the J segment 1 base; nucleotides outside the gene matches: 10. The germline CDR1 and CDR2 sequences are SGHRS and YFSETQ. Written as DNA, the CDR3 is TGCGCCAGCAGCTTGGCCCTTACCGGACAGGGGCTTAACTATGGCTACACCTTC. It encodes CASSLALTGQGLNYGYTF. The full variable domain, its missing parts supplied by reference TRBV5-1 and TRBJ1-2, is KAGVTQTPRYLIKTRGQQVTLSCSPISGHRSVSWYQQTPGQGLQFLFEYFSETQRNKGNFPGRFSGRQFSNSRSEMNVSTLELGDSALYLCASSLALTGQGLNYGYTFGSGTRLTVV.